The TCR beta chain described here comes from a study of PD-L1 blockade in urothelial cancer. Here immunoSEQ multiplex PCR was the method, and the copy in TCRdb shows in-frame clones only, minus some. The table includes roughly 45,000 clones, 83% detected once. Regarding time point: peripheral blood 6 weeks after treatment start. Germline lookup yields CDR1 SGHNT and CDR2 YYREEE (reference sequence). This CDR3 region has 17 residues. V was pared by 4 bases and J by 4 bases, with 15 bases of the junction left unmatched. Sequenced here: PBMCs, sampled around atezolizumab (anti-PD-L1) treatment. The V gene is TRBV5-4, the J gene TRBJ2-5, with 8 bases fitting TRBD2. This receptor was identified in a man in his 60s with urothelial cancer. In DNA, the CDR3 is TGTGCCAGCAGCCTCGGGCGGAGCGGGGGCCCCGGAGAGACCCAGTACTTC. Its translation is CASSLGRSGGPGETQYF.